Below, one T cell receptor (beta chain) is given with its context. Its antigen has not been determined. No base qualities exist here, and no much larger clone lies one base off it. This sample was taken from a study of regulatory T cells in long-lasting Graves disease (dated by TCRdb to the early 2020s). Context from the whole study: Persistent Graves' disease was defined as persistently positive TSH receptor autoantibodies together with antithyroid drug treatment for over 5 years. Peripheral blood TCR sequencing and RNA sequencing compared persistent Graves' disease patients with newly diagnosed Graves' disease patients. The study was conducted in China and was registered as a clinical trial. A total of approximately 35 samples underwent TCR sequencing: about 13 from persistent and roughly 20 from newly diagnosed Graves' disease patients. In the clinical cohort, patients with persistent Graves' disease had used antithyroid drugs for an average of around 9.3 years.

The sample's time point label, in plain terms: persistent/refractory GD, antithyroid drugs over 5 years with positive TRAb. RNA was extracted from PBMCs in TRIzol for both TCR sequencing and RNA sequencing. The diagnosis of Graves' disease followed American Thyroid Association guidelines. Patients were recruited from an endocrinology department in Xi'an, China. Each patient gave approximately 9 milliliters of peripheral blood, collected in an EDTA anticoagulant tube. Ficoll Paque Plus density gradient separation was used to isolate PBMCs, and no further T cell sorting was done. RNA quality was checked with an Agilent 2100 Bioanalyzer and agarose gel, and concentration with a NanoDrop 2000. Including cysteine and phenylalanine, the CDR3 has 11 amino acids. The CDR3 DNA has 33 bases and is translated from base 1. V sheds 4 bases and J sheds 8 bases, leaving 8 bases between their ends. As encoded in the germline V gene, CDR1 is SGHVS while CDR2 is FNYEAQ.

Preparation of the library involved multiplex PCR. Sequenced on an Illumina HiSeq 4000. iRepertoire HTBI primers and Arm-PCR amplification of CDR3 regions were used to construct TCR beta libraries. PCR products were gel purified before sequencing. The authors' analysis ran thus. A total of roughly 58 TRBV and some 13 TRBJ segments were identified across samples and were used for gene usage analysis of CDR3 amino acid clonotypes. Filtered high-quality paired reads were merged into contigs using COPE and FqMerger. Contigs were aligned with BLAST to IMGT TRBV, TRBD and TRBJ reference genes, and CDR3 was defined per IMGT. Any clonotype with a frequency above 0.1% was classified as a highly expanded clone. Shannon entropy served as the measure of repertoire diversity, while the Gini coefficient captured V-J evenness. Public clonotypes were defined as clonotypes shared by more than one individual. TCRdb itself trimmed the public reads at Q25 with fastp, ran MiXCR and retained productive beta chains. Identical CDR3 protein sequences are pooled into one entry, listed with their most common genes and DNA. The V and J calls were not made by the authors but by TCRdb's processing. For this sample there are under 350,000 distinct CDR3 sequences; 20% to 25% appear just once. The ten biggest clones cover more than 55% of the sample.

Findings and caveats that apply to the study as a whole: As a limitation, the authors acknowledged that the small sample size may reduce accuracy. Persistent patients shared more public clonotypes among themselves (2,741) than newly diagnosed patients did (roughly 910). Preferential use of TRBV28, TRBJ1-2 and TRBJ2-5 was observed in persistent disease, whereas TRBV20-1 and TRBJ2-1 were favored in newly diagnosed disease. Persistent Graves' disease patients showed lower TCR Shannon entropy and fewer highly expanded clones than newly diagnosed patients, suggesting clonal expansion. Sequencing and analysis were restricted to the TCR beta chain. Peripheral blood alone was examined, since thyroid tissue, which constituted the primary lesion, could not be accessed.

This specimen was peripheral blood mononuclear cells (PBMCs), taken when the disease was refractory, from a patient treated with antithyroid drugs. This TCR came from a female donor with Graves disease. The rearranged chain carries TRBV7-6 and TRBJ1-1; the D gene is perhaps TRBD1, on 5 matching bases. Here the CDR3 is given as CASSSGGEAFF. The DNA is as follows: TGTGCCAGCAGCTCCGGGGGAGAAGCTTTCTTT.